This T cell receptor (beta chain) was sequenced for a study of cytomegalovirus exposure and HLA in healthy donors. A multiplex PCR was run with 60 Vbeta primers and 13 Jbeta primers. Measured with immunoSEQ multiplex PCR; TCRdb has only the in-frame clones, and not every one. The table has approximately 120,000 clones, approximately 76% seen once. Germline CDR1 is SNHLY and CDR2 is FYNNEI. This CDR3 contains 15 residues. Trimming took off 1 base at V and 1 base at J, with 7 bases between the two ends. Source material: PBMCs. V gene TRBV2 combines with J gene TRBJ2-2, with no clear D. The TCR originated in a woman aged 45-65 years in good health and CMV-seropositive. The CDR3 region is CASSEGHRNTGELFF. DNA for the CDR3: TGTGCCAGCAGTGAAGGACACCGGAACACCGGGGAGCTGTTTTTT.